A selection of T cell receptor beta chains follows, all from one sample in a study of blood T cells in healthy people across ages. TCRdb fed the 5' RACE reads into MiXCR, producing one record per CDR3 protein. The sample holds fewer than 2,000,000 distinct CDR3 sequences; 30% to 35% are singletons and the top ten take 11%. Sample: blood. The receptors stem from a woman aged 25 to 39 in good health. Both conserved end residues are part of each CDR3. D genes are given only for firm matches. Part of the rows lack a size; the others show once, few, many or a class for expanded clones.

abundance: NA; j_gene: TRBJ1-2; d_gene: NA; v_gene: TRBV30; len: 12; CDR3aa: CAWREGGYGYTF; CDR3nt: TGTGCCTGGAGAGAAGGGGGATATGGCTACACCTTC
abundance: NA; j_gene: TRBJ2-3; d_gene: NA; v_gene: TRBV11-3; len: 16; CDR3aa: CASSLGGGFSTDTQYF; CDR3nt: TGTGCCAGCAGCTTAGGTGGGGGATTTAGCACAGATACGCAGTATTTT
abundance: NA; j_gene: TRBJ1-2; d_gene: NA; v_gene: TRBV20-1; len: 12; CDR3aa: CSARSRNYGYTF; CDR3nt: TGCAGTGCTAGATCCAGAAACTATGGCTACACCTTC
abundance: few; j_gene: TRBJ2-7; d_gene: NA; v_gene: TRBV7-6; len: 15; CDR3aa: CASSLGISSSYEQYF; CDR3nt: TGTGCCAGCAGCTTAGGGATATCTTCCTCCTACGAGCAGTACTTC
abundance: NA; j_gene: TRBJ2-5; d_gene: TRBD1; v_gene: TRBV24-1; len: 15; CDR3aa: CATDTTGVIQETLYF; CDR3nt: TGTGCCACCGATACTACAGGGGTGATCCAAGAGACCCTGTACTTC
abundance: many; j_gene: TRBJ2-1; d_gene: TRBD2; v_gene: TRBV7-2; len: 15; CDR3aa: CASSVGLANYNEQFF; CDR3nt: TGTGCCAGCAGCGTCGGACTAGCTAACTACAATGAGCAGTTCTTC
abundance: many; j_gene: TRBJ1-2; d_gene: NA; v_gene: TRBV29-1; len: 14; CDR3aa: CSVGTAISNYGYTF; CDR3nt: TGCAGCGTTGGAACAGCAATTTCTAACTATGGCTACACCTTC
abundance: NA; j_gene: TRBJ1-1; d_gene: NA; v_gene: TRBV6-5; len: 11; CDR3aa: CASSTRQKAFF; CDR3nt: TGTGCCAGCAGTACAAGACAAAAAGCTTTCTTT
abundance: NA; j_gene: TRBJ1-1; d_gene: NA; v_gene: TRBV28; len: 16; CDR3aa: CASSYRQETGSTEAFF; CDR3nt: TGTGCCAGCAGTTACCGACAGGAAACGGGGAGCACTGAAGCTTTCTTT
abundance: few; j_gene: TRBJ1-2; d_gene: NA; v_gene: TRBV6-5; len: 14; CDR3aa: CASSRPGGMIGYTF; CDR3nt: TGTGCCAGCAGTCGCCCCGGCGGTATGATAGGCTACACCTTC
abundance: once; j_gene: TRBJ1-1; d_gene: NA; v_gene: TRBV6-1; len: 16; CDR3aa: CASSEGVQARNSEAFF; CDR3nt: TGTGCCAGCAGTGAAGGTGTTCAAGCCCGAAACTCTGAAGCTTTCTTT
abundance: many; j_gene: TRBJ2-3; d_gene: TRBD2; v_gene: TRBV20-1; len: 13; CDR3aa: CSARGGRTDTQYF; CDR3nt: TGCAGCGCCCGTGGCGGGAGGACAGATACGCAGTATTTT
abundance: NA; j_gene: TRBJ1-2; d_gene: TRBD1; v_gene: TRBV7-9; len: 16; CDR3aa: CASSRGTGSGGYGYTF; CDR3nt: TGTGCCAGCAGCCGCGGGACAGGGTCTGGTGGCTATGGCTACACCTTC
abundance: many; j_gene: TRBJ2-7; d_gene: TRBD2; v_gene: TRBV4-1; len: 17; CDR3aa: CASSLSSNPAGYYEQYF; CDR3nt: TGCGCCAGCAGCCTTTCTTCGAATCCAGCGGGGTACTACGAGCAGTACTTC
abundance: few; j_gene: TRBJ2-1; d_gene: NA; v_gene: TRBV30; len: 16; CDR3aa: CAWSAKGSGSYNEQFF; CDR3nt: TGTGCCTGGAGTGCTAAAGGATCTGGGTCCTACAATGAGCAGTTCTTC
abundance: NA; j_gene: TRBJ2-7; d_gene: TRBD2; v_gene: TRBV7-2; len: 17; CDR3aa: CASSPGTSGGFSYEQYF; CDR3nt: TGCGCCAGCAGCCCCGGGACTAGCGGGGGGTTCTCCTACGAGCAGTACTTC
abundance: few; j_gene: TRBJ2-5; d_gene: NA; v_gene: TRBV5-1; len: 14; CDR3aa: CASSFGSLQETQYF; CDR3nt: TGCGCCAGCAGTTTCGGGAGTCTCCAAGAGACCCAGTACTTC
abundance: NA; j_gene: TRBJ1-5; d_gene: NA; v_gene: TRBV4-1; len: 15; CDR3aa: CASSSYRDSNQPQHF; CDR3nt: TGCGCCAGCAGCTCTTACAGGGATAGCAATCAGCCCCAGCATTTT
abundance: NA; j_gene: TRBJ2-1; d_gene: TRBD2; v_gene: TRBV27; len: 15; CDR3aa: CASSLLAGVGDEQFF; CDR3nt: TGTGCCAGCAGTTTGTTAGCGGGAGTTGGGGATGAGCAGTTCTTC
abundance: NA; j_gene: TRBJ2-2; d_gene: TRBD1; v_gene: TRBV15; len: 15; CDR3aa: CATSRTPTGAGELFF; CDR3nt: TGTGCCACCAGCAGAACCCCTACAGGGGCCGGGGAGCTGTTTTTT